This T cell receptor (beta chain) was sequenced for a study of post-analysis software for immune sequencing data. Study as a whole: In terms of disease course, relapsing-remitting, secondary progressive and progressive-relapsing multiple sclerosis were included.

From germline, CDR1 is LGHNT and CDR2 FRNRAP. The CDR3 sequence is 13 residues long. With 5 bases removed from V and 9 bases from J, the gap between germline ends came to 14 bases. TCR beta cDNA libraries had unique molecular identifiers. Between roughly 0.95 and 10 million T cells gave rise to some 450,000 cDNA molecules. MiXCR, run by TCRdb on the PCR reads, gives a single entry per CDR3 protein. Of about 260,000 distinct CDR3 sequences listed, 36% are singletons. This clonotype came up many times. Its antigen is unknown. Study-wide results and caveats: Co-batched samples clustered tightly together by F measure. Four or five TRBV segments were more frequent in patients than controls; TRBV5-6, TRBV5-1 and TRBV20-1 belonged to this group. Compared with controls, patients showed significantly lower normalized Chao1 diversity.

This TCR was recovered from a girl aged 5-17 years with multiple sclerosis. The chain links TRBV12-5 to TRBJ2-1; tentatively, D is TRBD2 (6 bases). The source material was blood. The DNA of the CDR3 is TGTGCTAGTGGTCCCTCACCGGGACTTGAGCAGTTCTTC. The encoded protein is CASGPSPGLEQFF.